These T cell receptor beta chains were read from a single sample in a study of human T cells and chemical hapten exposure. TCRdb re-derived calls from the RACE reads in MiXCR, one entry per CDR3 protein. The sample has tens of thousands of distinct CDR3 sequences, approximately 3.4% seen once; the top ten hold less than 8.5%. This specimen consisted of whole blood, obtained in connection with sensitization to the hapten diphenylcyclopropenone (DPC). All receptors derive from a man aged 35 to 55 with alopecia areata. Some clones in this sample may be carry-over from other donors' samples. The CDR3 runs from the conserved cysteine through the conserved F or W. D genes are given only for firm matches. For some rows the clone size is stated as once, few or many, or as a class when expanded; others skip it.

j_call,d_call,v_call,clone_size,cdr3_nt,cdr3_aa
TRBJ1-1,-,TRBV6-5,many,TGTGCCAGCAGTTCACAGGGAGAAGCTTTCTTT,CASSSQGEAFF
TRBJ1-2,-,TRBV5-4,-,TGTGCCAGCAGCTACGCTGGGACGGTTGCTAACTATGGCTACACCTTC,CASSYAGTVANYGYTF
TRBJ2-7,-,TRBV28,-,TGTGCCAGCACCCTTAGCAGCTACGAGCAGTACTTC,CASTLSSYEQYF
TRBJ2-7,-,TRBV28,many,TGTGCCAGCAGTTCCCGCCGGAGGGAGAGGTTCGAGCAGTACTTC,CASSSRRRERFEQYF
TRBJ2-7,-,TRBV12-3/TRBV12-4,many,TGTGCCAGCACCCAGGGGAGTTGGTCCAGGCCGGGTTACGAGCAGTACTTC,CASTQGSWSRPGYEQYF
TRBJ2-7,-,TRBV5-1,many,TGCGCCAGCAGCGGAGGGGGCAGGTCCTACGAGCAGTACTTC,CASSGGGRSYEQYF
TRBJ2-7,TRBD1,TRBV28,many,TGTGCCAGCAGCTCACACCGACAGGGGGCTTACGAGCAGTACTTC,CASSSHRQGAYEQYF
TRBJ2-3,-,TRBV12-3/TRBV12-4,many,TGTGCCAGCAAACGGGCAGATACGCAGTATTTT,CASKRADTQYF
TRBJ2-7,-,TRBV20-1,many,TGCAGTGCTAAAAGGGACAAACGTCCGCAAATCCAGTACTTC,CSAKRDKRPQIQYF
TRBJ2-1,-,TRBV20-1,few,TGCAGTGCTCCTAGCGAGAGCTCCTACAATGAGCAGTTCTTC,CSAPSESSYNEQFF
TRBJ1-6,-,TRBV3-1,few,TGTGCCAGCAGCCAAGGGCAAAATAATTCACCCCTCCACTTT,CASSQGQNNSPLHF
TRBJ2-4,-,TRBV28,many,TGTGCCAGCAGTTTGCAGGGAAAAAACATTCAGTACTTC,CASSLQGKNIQYF
TRBJ2-2,TRBD1,TRBV9,many,TGTGCCAGCAGCATGGGGACAGCTTATAACACCGGGGAGCTGTTTTTT,CASSMGTAYNTGELFF
TRBJ2-7,TRBD1,TRBV6-1,-,TGTGCCAGCAGTGAAGTGGGACAGGGCGCCTACGAGCAGTACTTC,CASSEVGQGAYEQYF
TRBJ1-1,TRBD1,TRBV10-2,many,TGCGCCAGCAGTTTCGGACAGGGCAGGCATGCTTTCTTT,CASSFGQGRHAFF
TRBJ2-2,TRBD2,TRBV6-2/TRBV6-3,many,TGTGCCAGCAGTTACTCCCTAGCGGGAGTCGGAACCGGGGAGCTGTTTTTT,CASSYSLAGVGTGELFF
TRBJ2-5,TRBD1,TRBV20-1,many,TGCAGTGCTAGAGACGGTGGGACAGGGGGGTTGGAGACCCAGTACTTC,CSARDGGTGGLETQYF
TRBJ2-2,TRBD1,TRBV6-2/TRBV6-3,many,TGTGCCAGCAGGTCGACAGGGGCCGTACTAACCGGGGAGCTGTTTTTT,CASRSTGAVLTGELFF
TRBJ2-5,TRBD2,TRBV5-6,many,TGTGCCAGCAGCGTGTTGGCTAGCGGGAGGGCCCGCCAAGAGACCCAGTACTTC,CASSVLASGRARQETQYF
TRBJ1-4,-,TRBV15,-,TGTGCCACCAGCCCTACGGAGAAGGGTGAAAAACTGTTTTTT,CATSPTEKGEKLFF
TRBJ2-7,TRBD2,TRBV28,many,TGTGCCAGCAGCCCCGAGACTAGCGGCACTCTGGAGCAGTACTTC,CASSPETSGTLEQYF
TRBJ2-5,-,TRBV6-1,many,TGTGCCAGCAGTGAAGTTCGAGGGGAGACCCAGTACTTC,CASSEVRGETQYF
TRBJ2-3,-,TRBV5-1,few,TGCGCCAGCAGCTTGAACTACATCGCAGATACGCAGTATTTT,CASSLNYIADTQYF
TRBJ2-5,TRBD1,TRBV12-3/TRBV12-4,many,TGTGCCCCGCCCCCCGGGACAGAGAAAGAGACCCAGTACTTC,CAPPPGTEKETQYF
TRBJ2-1,-,TRBV3-1,many,TGTGCCAGCAGTCAGGGTCTCGGTCGGGGGACCAATAATGAGCAGTTCTTC,CASSQGLGRGTNNEQFF
TRBJ2-1,-,TRBV28,many,TGTGCCAGCAGTTTCGGCAGGCCCTCCTACAATGAGCAGTTCTTC,CASSFGRPSYNEQFF
TRBJ2-5,TRBD1,TRBV4-1,many,TGCGCCAGCAGCCTGGCCGGGACAGGGTTAGAGACCCAGTACTTC,CASSLAGTGLETQYF
TRBJ2-4,-,TRBV10-3,many,TGTGCCATCAGTGAGTCGATGCCCTCCTATACCAAAAACATTCAGTACTTC,CAISESMPSYTKNIQYF
TRBJ1-1,-,TRBV12-3/TRBV12-4,many,TGTGCCAGCACCATTGCGGGGTTGGCTTTCTTT,CASTIAGLAFF
TRBJ1-3,-,TRBV11-2,many,TGTGCCAGCACCCTAAGTGGAGGAAACACCATATATTTT,CASTLSGGNTIYF
TRBJ1-1,-,TRBV28,-,TGTGCCAGCAGTCCTGGCCCCGGCACTGAAGCTTTCTTT,CASSPGPGTEAFF
TRBJ1-1,-,TRBV6-2/TRBV6-3,many,TGTGCCAGCAGCCCCGTCAGAGGAAGGAACACTGAAGCTTTCTTT,CASSPVRGRNTEAFF
TRBJ1-5,-,TRBV6-2/TRBV6-3,many,TGTGCCAGCAGTTATCCGTATAGCAATCAGCCCCAGCATTTT,CASSYPYSNQPQHF
TRBJ2-3,-,TRBV14,many,TGTGCCAGCAGCCCTGCGGCACTGAGCAACACAGATACGCAGTATTTT,CASSPAALSNTDTQYF
TRBJ2-7,-,TRBV5-6,many,TGTGCCAGCAGCGGGGTATCCGGGGACGAGCAGTACTTC,CASSGVSGDEQYF
TRBJ1-1,-,TRBV9,many,TGTGCCAGCAGCATGAGCAGGGGGAACACTGAAGCTTTCTTT,CASSMSRGNTEAFF
TRBJ1-1,TRBD1,TRBV27,many,TGTGCCAGCAGTCCTAACTACGGACAGGGGGCTACTGAAGCTTTCTTT,CASSPNYGQGATEAFF
TRBJ2-3,TRBD2,TRBV29-1,many,TGCAGCGTAGGACTAGCGGGAGATACGCAGTATTTT,CSVGLAGDTQYF
TRBJ1-4,TRBD1,TRBV10-1,-,TGCGCCAGAGGGACAGGTGGAGAAAAACTGTTTTTT,CARGTGGEKLFF
TRBJ1-4,TRBD1,TRBV12-3/TRBV12-4,-,TGTGCCAGCAGTTTAACACAGGGGGCAGAAAAACTGTTTTTT,CASSLTQGAEKLFF
TRBJ2-4,-,TRBV19,many,TGTGCCAGTAACCCAGGAGCCCAAAACATTCAGTACTTC,CASNPGAQNIQYF
TRBJ2-7,-,TRBV2,many,TGTGCCAGCAGTTCGAATCCAGGGGCCCCGTTTTTC,CASSSNPGAPFF
TRBJ2-1,-,TRBV3-1,many,TGTGCCAGCAGCCAAGACCCAGCGGCTGAAAAGGAGTTCTTC,CASSQDPAAEKEFF
TRBJ2-3,TRBD2,TRBV12-3/TRBV12-4,many,TGTGCCAGCAGTTTGGGGCTAGCGGGACGAGATACGCAGTATTTT,CASSLGLAGRDTQYF
TRBJ1-1,-,TRBV28,few,TGTGCCAGCAGTTTGTTTTTCAATGAAGCTTTCTTT,CASSLFFNEAFF
TRBJ2-2,-,TRBV4-1,many,TGCGCCAGCAGCCTTCCCCAGCGGAGAAACACCGGGGAGCTGTTTTTT,CASSLPQRRNTGELFF
TRBJ2-7,TRBD2,TRBV12-3/TRBV12-4,many,TGTGCCAGCACCCCGGCGACTAGCGGGAGTGGAAACGAGCAGTACTTC,CASTPATSGSGNEQYF
TRBJ2-3,-,TRBV7-9,many,TGTGCCAGCAGCTTAGCTTCAGATACGCAGTATTTT,CASSLASDTQYF
TRBJ1-5,-,TRBV7-8,-,TGTGCCAGCAGCTCCCTCCGAGGGACACAGCCCCAGCATTTT,CASSSLRGTQPQHF
TRBJ2-5,TRBD2,TRBV27,many,TGTGCCAGCAGTCGGGTAGGACTAGCGGAAGAGACCCAGTACTTC,CASSRVGLAEETQYF